This T cell receptor beta chain was observed in a study of identical twins. Study conclusions and caveats: A lower insertion count was a feature of abundant cord blood beta clonotypes, with no such feature in memory repertoires. Low generation-probability sequences were in excess among twin-shared out-of-frame alpha sequences.

This clonotype was detected only a few times. The antigen is undetermined. TCRdb passed the 5' RACE reads through MiXCR, listing each CDR3 protein once. The profile shows some 730,000 distinct CDR3 sequences, around a sixth of them singletons. A further study also used this sample, focusing on T cells expressing NK-cell markers. That paper notes: The contribution of dominant NKG2C+ clonotypes to CD8+ T cells in six donors was roughly 1.0-7.5%.

This TCR came from a woman between 18 and 30 years old in good health. The sample taken for sequencing was PBMCs.

The CDR3 protein is CASSYGLSSGELFF. CDR3 nucleotide sequence: TGTGCCAGCAGTTACGGACTATCCTCCGGGGAGCTGTTTTTT. The genes are TRBV6-5 and TRBJ2-2; weak D call: TRBD2 (6 bases). CDR1 and CDR2 from the germline V gene are MNHEY and SVGAGI. The length of the CDR3 is 14 residues. Deletions cut 2 bases from V and 6 bases from J, with 10 bases between.